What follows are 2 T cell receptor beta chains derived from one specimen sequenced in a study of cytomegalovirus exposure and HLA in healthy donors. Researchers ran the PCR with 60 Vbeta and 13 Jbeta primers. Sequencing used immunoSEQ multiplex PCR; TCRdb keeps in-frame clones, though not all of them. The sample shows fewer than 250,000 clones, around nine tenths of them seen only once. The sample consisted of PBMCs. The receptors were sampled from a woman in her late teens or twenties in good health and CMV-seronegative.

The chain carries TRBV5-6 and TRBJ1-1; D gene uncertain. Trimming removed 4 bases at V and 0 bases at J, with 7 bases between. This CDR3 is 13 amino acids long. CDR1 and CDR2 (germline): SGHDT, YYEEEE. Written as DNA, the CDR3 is TGTGCCAGCAGCCCCCGTCTGAACACTGAAGCTTTCTTT. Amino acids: CASSPRLNTEAFF.

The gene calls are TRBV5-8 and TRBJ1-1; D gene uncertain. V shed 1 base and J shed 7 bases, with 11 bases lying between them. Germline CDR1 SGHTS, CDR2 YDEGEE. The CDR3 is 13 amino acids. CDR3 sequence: CASSLTGRFEAFF. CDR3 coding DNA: TGTGCCAGCAGCTTGACCGGGAGATTTGAAGCTTTCTTT.